This T cell receptor (beta chain) comes out of a study of OX40 agonist ivuxolimab in advanced cancers. On the study more broadly: Ivuxolimab, an agonist antibody against OX40 (CD134), was given to patients. Recorded diagnoses for dose-escalation patients were hepatocellular carcinoma, melanoma, renal cell or head and neck cancer. Findings and limits, study-wide: The expanded peripheral T cells' antigen specificity was not determined. Expanded clones were, on average, more numerous among CD8+ T cells than CD4+.

CDR1 DFQATT and CDR2 SNEGSKA come from the germline V gene (reference sequence). The CDR3 is 11 amino acids. Trimming removed 3 bases from V and 8 bases from J, with 10 bases in between. Turning to this clone: Its antigen is unidentified.

Only in-frame clones appear in the TCRdb table, and some are missing; sequencing was by immunoSEQ multiplex PCR. The sample shows over 85,000 clones, approximately 80% of them seen only once. The receptor was derived from an adult with an advanced solid tumor such as melanoma, head and neck, liver or kidney cancer. Sequencing used CD4+ or CD8+ T cells sorted from blood, obtained in a trial of the OX40 agonist ivuxolimab. The chain is built from TRBV20-1 and TRBJ1-2; possibly TRBD1 for D (5 bases). CDR3 sequence: CSARVQGGYTF. CDR3 nucleotides: TGCAGTGCTAGGGTTCAGGGAGGCTACACCTTC.